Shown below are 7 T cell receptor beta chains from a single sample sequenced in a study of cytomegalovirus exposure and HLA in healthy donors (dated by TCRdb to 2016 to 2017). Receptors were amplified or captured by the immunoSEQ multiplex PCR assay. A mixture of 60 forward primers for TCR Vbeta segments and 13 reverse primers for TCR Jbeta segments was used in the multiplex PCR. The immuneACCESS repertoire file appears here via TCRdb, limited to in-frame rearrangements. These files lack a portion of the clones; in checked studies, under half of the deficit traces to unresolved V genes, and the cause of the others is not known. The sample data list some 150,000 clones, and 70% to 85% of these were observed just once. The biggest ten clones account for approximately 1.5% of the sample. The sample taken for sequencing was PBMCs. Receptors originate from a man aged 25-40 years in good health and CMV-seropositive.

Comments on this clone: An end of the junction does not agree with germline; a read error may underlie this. The CDR3 coding sequence is TGTTCCAGCAGCTTAGGGAGGGGCGCCTCCTACGAGCAGTACTTC. It specifies CSSSLGRGASYEQYF. This rearrangement joins TRBV7-9 to TRBJ2-7; 7 bases are shared with TRBD2. Per the germline V gene, CDR1 is SEHNR and CDR2 is FQNEAQ (reference sequence). There are 15 residues in the CDR3. The variable domain in full, completed from reference TRBV7-9 and TRBJ2-7, reads DTGVSQNPRHKITKRGQNVTFRCDPISEHNRLYWYRQTLGQGPEFLTYFQNEAQLEKSRLLSDRFSAERPKGSFSTLEIQRTEQGDSAMYLCSSSLGRGASYEQYFGPGTRLTVT.

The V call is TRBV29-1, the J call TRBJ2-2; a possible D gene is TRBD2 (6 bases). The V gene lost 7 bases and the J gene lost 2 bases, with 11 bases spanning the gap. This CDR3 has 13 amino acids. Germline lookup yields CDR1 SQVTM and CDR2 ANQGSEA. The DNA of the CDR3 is TGCAGCGCCGGGACTGCCAACACCGGGGAGCTGTTTTTT. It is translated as CSAGTANTGELFF.

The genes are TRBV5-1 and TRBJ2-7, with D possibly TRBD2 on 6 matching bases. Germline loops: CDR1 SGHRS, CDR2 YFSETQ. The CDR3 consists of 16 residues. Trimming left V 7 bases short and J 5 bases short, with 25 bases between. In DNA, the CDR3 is TGCGCCAGCCATAGGCAGACGGGACTCCTGGAGGACGAGCAGTACTTC. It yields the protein CASHRQTGLLEDEQYF. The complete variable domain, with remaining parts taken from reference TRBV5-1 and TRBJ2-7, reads KAGVTQTPRYLIKTRGQQVTLSCSPISGHRSVSWYQQTPGQGLQFLFEYFSETQRNKGNFPGRFSGRQFSNSRSEMNVSTLELGDSALYLCASHRQTGLLEDEQYFGPGTRLTVT.

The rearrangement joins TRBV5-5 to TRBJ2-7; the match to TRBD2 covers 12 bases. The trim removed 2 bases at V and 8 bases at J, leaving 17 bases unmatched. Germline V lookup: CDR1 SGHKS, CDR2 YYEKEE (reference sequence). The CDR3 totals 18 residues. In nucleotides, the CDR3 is TGTGCCAGCAGCTTCACCCTGCTAGCGGGAGGGCTTAGTGAGAAGCAGTACTTC. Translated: CASSFTLLAGGLSEKQYF.

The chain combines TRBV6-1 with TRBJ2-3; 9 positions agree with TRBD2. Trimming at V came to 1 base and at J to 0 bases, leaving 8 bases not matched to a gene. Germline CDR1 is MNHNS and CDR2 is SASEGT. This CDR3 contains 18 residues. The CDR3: CASSEGITSGWSTDTQYF. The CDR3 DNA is TGTGCCAGCAGTGAAGGGATCACTAGCGGGTGGAGCACAGATACGCAGTATTTT.

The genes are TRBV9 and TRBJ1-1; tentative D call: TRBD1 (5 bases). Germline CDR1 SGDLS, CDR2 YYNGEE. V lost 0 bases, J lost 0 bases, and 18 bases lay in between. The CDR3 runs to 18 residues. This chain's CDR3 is CASSVVGAWGRVNTEAFF. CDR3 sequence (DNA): TGTGCCAGCAGCGTAGTAGGGGCCTGGGGGAGGGTGAACACTGAAGCTTTCTTT.

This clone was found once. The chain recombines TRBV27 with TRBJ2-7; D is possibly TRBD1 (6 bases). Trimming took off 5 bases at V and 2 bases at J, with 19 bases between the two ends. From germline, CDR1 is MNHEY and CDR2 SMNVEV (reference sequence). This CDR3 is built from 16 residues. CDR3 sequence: CASSRAGTQHTYEQYF. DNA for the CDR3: TGTGCCAGCAGTCGCGCCGGGACACAGCACACCTACGAGCAGTACTTC.